The sequence of this T cell receptor (beta chain) was determined in a study of blood T cell repertoires in COVID-19. The germline V and J ends were trimmed by 8 bases and 3 bases, with 13 bases remaining between them. CDR3 length: 12 residues. Germline CDR1 and CDR2: SQVTM and ANQGSEA. Repertoires were generated with immunoSEQ multiplex PCR, while TCRdb's copy carries only in-frame clones and drops some. This sample has under 85,000 clones, with 65% to 90% found just once. Seattle patient enrollment occurred during active infection, with longitudinal follow-up thereafter. The sequenced sample was peripheral blood. J is TRBJ1-2 and V is TRBV29-1, with D perhaps TRBD1 (5 bases). The TCR comes from a man between 25 and 39 years old with COVID-19, enrolled during active disease. CDR3 protein: CSFWGSDYGYTF. Written as DNA, the CDR3 is TGCAGCTTCTGGGGCTCGGACTATGGCTACACCTTC.